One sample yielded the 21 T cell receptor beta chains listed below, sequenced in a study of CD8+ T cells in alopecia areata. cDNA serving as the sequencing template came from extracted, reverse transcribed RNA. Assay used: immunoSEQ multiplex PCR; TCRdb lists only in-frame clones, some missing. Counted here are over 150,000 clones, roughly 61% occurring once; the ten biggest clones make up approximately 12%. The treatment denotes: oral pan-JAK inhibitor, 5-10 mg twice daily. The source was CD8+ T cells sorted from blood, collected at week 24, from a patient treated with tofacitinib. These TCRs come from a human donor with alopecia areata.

The CDR3 is CASSEGQGAGYGYTF. In DNA form, the CDR3 reads TGCGCCAGCAGCGAAGGACAGGGGGCTGGCTATGGCTACACCTTC. This chain connects TRBV5-1 to TRBJ1-2; 11 nucleotides align to TRBD1. Trimming removed 4 bases from V and 4 bases from J; junction bases left unmatched: 6. This CDR3 has 15 amino acids. Germline V gives CDR1 SGHRS, CDR2 YFSETQ.

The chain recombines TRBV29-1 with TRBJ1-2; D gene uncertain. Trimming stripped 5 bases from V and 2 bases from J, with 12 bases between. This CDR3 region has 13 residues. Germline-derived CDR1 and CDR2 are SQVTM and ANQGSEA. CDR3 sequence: CSVTPGRNYGYTF. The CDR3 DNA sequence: TGCAGCGTTACCCCCGGCAGGAACTATGGCTACACCTTC.

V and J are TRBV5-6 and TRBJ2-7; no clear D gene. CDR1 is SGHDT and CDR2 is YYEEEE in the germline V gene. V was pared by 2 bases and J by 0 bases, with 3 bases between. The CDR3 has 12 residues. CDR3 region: CASSFGSYEQYF. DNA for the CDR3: TGTGCCAGCAGCTTCGGCTCCTACGAGCAGTACTTC.

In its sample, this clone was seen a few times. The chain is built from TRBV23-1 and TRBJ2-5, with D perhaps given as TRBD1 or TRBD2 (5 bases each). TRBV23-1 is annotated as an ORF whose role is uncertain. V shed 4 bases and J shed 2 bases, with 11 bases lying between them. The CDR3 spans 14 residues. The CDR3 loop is CASSRDGTQETQYF. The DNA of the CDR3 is TGCGCCAGCAGTCGCGACGGGACGCAAGAGACCCAGTACTTC.

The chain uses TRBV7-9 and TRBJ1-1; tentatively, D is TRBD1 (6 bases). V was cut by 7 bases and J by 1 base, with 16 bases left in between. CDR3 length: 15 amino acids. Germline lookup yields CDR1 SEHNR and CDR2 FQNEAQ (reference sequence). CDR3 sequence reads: CASNPPGGQNTEAFF. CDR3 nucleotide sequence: TGTGCCAGCAACCCACCCGGGGGCCAGAACACTGAAGCTTTCTTT.

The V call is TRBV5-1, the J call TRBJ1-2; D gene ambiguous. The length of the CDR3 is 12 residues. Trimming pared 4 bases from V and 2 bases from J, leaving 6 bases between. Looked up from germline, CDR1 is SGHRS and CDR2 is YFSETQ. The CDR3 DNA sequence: TGCGCCAGCAGCCTAAGAAACTATGGCTACACCTTC. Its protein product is CASSLRNYGYTF.

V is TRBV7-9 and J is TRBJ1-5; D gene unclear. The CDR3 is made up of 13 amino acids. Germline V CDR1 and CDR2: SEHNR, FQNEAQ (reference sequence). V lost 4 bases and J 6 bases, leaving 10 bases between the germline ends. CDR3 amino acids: CASSSEGSQPQHF. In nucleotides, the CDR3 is TGTGCCAGCAGCTCAGAAGGGTCTCAGCCCCAGCATTTT.

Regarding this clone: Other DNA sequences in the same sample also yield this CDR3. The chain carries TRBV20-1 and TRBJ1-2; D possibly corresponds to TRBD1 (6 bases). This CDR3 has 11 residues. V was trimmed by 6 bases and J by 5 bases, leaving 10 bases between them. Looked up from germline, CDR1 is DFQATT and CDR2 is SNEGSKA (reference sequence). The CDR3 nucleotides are TGCAGTGCACCAACAGGGTATGGCTACACCTTC. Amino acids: CSAPTGYGYTF.

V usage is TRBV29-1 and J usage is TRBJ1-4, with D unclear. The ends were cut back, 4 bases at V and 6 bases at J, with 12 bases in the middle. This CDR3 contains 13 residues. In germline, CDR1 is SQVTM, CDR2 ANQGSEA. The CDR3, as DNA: TGCAGCGTTGTTCCTTTTGGGCATGAAAAACTGTTTTTT. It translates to CSVVPFGHEKLFF. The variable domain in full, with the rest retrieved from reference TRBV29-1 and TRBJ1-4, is SAVISQKPSRDICQRGTSLTIQCQVDSQVTMMFWYRQQPGQSLTLIATANQGSEATYESGFVIDKFPISRPNLTFSTLTVSNMSPEDSSIYLCSVVPFGHEKLFFGSGTQLSVL.

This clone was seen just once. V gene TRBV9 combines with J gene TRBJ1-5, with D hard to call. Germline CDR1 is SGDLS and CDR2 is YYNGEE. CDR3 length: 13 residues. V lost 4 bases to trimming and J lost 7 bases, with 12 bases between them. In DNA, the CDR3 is TGTGCCAGCAGCCTAGGGCCCACACAGCCCCAGCATTTT. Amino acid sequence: CASSLGPTQPQHF.

Here the CDR3 DNA reads TGTGCCAGCAGACACTTTGGGGCGGAGACCCAGTACTTC. Residues: CASRHFGAETQYF. This chain joins TRBV6-5 and TRBJ2-5; tentatively, D is TRBD1 (5 bases). Per the germline V gene, CDR1 is MNHEY and CDR2 is SVGAGI. This CDR3 has 13 residues. The V end was cut by 6 bases, the J end by 5 bases, with 13 bases between.

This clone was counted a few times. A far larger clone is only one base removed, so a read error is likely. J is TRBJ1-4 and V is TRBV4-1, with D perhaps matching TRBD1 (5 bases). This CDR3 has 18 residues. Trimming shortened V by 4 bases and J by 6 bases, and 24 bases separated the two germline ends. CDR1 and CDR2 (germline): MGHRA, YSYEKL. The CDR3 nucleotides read TGCGCCAGCAGCCTGACCTTGGGGCAGGGAGGAAGCGATGAAAAACTGTTTTTT. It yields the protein CASSLTLGQGGSDEKLFF.

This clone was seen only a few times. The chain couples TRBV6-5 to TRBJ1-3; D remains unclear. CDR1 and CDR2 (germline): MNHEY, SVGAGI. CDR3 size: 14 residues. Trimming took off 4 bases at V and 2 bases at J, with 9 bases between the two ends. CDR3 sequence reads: CASSFGEPGNTIYF. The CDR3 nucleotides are TGTGCCAGCAGTTTCGGTGAACCTGGAAACACCATATATTTT.

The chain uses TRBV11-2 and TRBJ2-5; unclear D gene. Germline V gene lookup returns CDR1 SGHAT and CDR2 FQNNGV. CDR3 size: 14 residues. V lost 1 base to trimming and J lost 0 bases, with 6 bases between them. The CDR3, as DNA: TGTGCCAGCAGCTTAGGGCAGTACCAAGAGACCCAGTACTTC. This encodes CASSLGQYQETQYF.

The CDR3 loop reads CAFGLGDTFF. For the CDR3, the DNA is TGTGCCTTTGGGCTGGGCGATACGTTCTTC. The V and J genes are TRBV30 and TRBJ2-1; D gene uncertain. This CDR3 contains 10 residues. Trimming removed 7 bases from V and 15 bases from J, with 16 bases in between. The germline V gene has CDR1 GTSNPN and CDR2 SVGIG (reference sequence).

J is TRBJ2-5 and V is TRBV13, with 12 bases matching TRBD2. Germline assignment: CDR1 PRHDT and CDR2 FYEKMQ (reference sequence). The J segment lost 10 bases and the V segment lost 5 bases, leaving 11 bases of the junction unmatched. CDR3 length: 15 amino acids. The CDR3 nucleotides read TGTGCCAGCAGCGAGAGACTAGCGGGGGAACGGGGCCAGTACTTC. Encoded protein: CASSERLAGERGQYF.

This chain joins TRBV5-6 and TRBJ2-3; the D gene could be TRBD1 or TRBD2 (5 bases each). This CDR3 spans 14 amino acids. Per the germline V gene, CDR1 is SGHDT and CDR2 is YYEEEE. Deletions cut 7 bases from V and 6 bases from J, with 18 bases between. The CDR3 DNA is TGTGCCAGCGCAGCGAGGGGCCCGGGGGATACGCAGTATTTT. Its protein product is CASAARGPGDTQYF.

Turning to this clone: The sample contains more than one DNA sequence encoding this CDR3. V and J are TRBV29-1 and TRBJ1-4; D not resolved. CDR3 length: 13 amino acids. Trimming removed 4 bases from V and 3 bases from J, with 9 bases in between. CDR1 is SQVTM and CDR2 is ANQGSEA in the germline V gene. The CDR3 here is CSVARGSNEKLFF. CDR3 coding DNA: TGCAGCGTTGCACGTGGGTCTAATGAAAAACTGTTTTTT.

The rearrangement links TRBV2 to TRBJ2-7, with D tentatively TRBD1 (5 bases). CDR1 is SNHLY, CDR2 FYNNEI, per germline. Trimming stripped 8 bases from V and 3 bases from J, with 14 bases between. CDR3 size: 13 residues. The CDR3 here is CASQWGTSYEQYF. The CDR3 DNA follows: TGTGCCAGCCAGTGGGGCACAAGCTACGAGCAGTACTTC.

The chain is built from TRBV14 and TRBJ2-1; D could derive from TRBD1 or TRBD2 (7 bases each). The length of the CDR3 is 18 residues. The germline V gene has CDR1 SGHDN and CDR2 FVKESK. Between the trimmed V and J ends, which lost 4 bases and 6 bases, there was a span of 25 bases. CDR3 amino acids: CASSLFVQGRPGGNEQFF. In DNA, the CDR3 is TGTGCCAGCAGCCTATTTGTACAGGGGAGACCGGGGGGCAATGAGCAGTTCTTC.

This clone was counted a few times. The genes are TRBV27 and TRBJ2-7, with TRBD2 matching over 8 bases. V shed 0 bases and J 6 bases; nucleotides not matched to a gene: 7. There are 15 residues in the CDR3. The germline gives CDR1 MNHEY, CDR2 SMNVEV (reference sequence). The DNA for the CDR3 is TGTGCCAGCAGTTTATCCCGAACGGGGGGGCCCGAGCAGTACTTC. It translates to CASSLSRTGGPEQYF.